Reported below is one T cell receptor (beta chain). CDR1 SGHNT and CDR2 YYREEE come from the germline V gene (reference sequence). Trimming removed 3 bases at V and 4 bases at J, with 10 bases between. The CDR3 sequence is 13 residues long. This specimen comes from a study of PD-1 blockade in classical Hodgkin lymphoma. Each patient experienced a relapse that followed autologous stem cell transplantation, and brentuximab vedotin exposure varied. Assay: immunoSEQ multiplex PCR; the TCRdb copy retains only in-frame clones and omits some. Among just over 7,000 clones listed, approximately 84% were seen once.

V gene TRBV5-4 combines with J gene TRBJ1-2, with D unresolved. The specimen comprised peripheral blood mononuclear cells (PBMCs), sampled at baseline. The receptor was derived from a human donor with classical Hodgkin lymphoma. In DNA form, the CDR3 reads TGTGCCAGCAGCTCGACTATAGGCTATGGCTACACCTTC. Encoded protein: CASSSTIGYGYTF. Complete variable domain (other parts from reference TRBV5-4 and TRBJ1-2): ETGVTQSPTHLIKTRGQQVTLRCSSQSGHNTVSWYQQALGQGPQFIFQYYREEENGRGNFPPRFSGLQFPNYSSELNVNALELDDSALYLCASSSTIGYGYTFGSGTRLTVV.